This TCR beta chain was observed in a study of T cell repertoires in cytomegalovirus infection. At the level of the study: Newly reported HLA-C-restricted and thoroughly characterized HLA-B-restricted CMV epitopes were employed.

Overall study findings and caveats: Of the TCR beta families, the public ones yielded a cumulative frequency that identified carriers of CMV plus the relevant HLA.

The sample holds a few counts of this clonotype. Its antigen is still unknown. MiXCR, run by TCRdb on the reads, gives a single entry per CDR3 protein. Of some 940,000 distinct CDR3 sequences detected, about a third appear once; the ten largest clones hold around an eighth. The specimen was cultured CD8+ T cells from PBMCs, collected from culture after CMV antigen stimulation. The TCR was taken from a human donor in good health (CMV status not recorded). Some clones in this sample may be carry-over from other donors' samples.

CDR3 loop: CASRPGTGAQLGANVLTF. DNA for the CDR3: TGTGCCAGTCGACCCGGGACAGGTGCCCAGCTCGGGGCCAACGTCCTGACTTTC. V gene TRBV6-1 combines with J gene TRBJ2-6, with 8 bases lining up with TRBD1. Losses at the gene ends were 9 bases for V and 4 bases for J; bases not matched to a gene: 17. Germline assignment: CDR1 MNHNS and CDR2 SASEGT. This CDR3 spans 18 amino acids.